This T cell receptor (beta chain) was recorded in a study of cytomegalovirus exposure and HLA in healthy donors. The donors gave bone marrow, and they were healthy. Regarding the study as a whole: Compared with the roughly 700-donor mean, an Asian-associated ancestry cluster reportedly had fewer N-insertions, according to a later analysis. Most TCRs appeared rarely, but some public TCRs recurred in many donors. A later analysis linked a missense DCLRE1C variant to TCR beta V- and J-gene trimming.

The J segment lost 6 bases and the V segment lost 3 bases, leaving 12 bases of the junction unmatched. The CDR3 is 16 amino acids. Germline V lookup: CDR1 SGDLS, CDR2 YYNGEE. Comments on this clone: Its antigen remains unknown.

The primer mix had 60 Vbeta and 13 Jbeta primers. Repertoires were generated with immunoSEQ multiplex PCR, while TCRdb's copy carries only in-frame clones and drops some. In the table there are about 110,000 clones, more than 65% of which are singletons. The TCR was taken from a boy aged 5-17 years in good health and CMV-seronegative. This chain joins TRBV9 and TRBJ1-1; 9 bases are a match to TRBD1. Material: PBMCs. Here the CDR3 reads CASSETGGTVAAEAFF. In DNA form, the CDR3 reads TGTGCCAGCAGCGAGACAGGGGGGACGGTTGCCGCTGAAGCTTTCTTT.